This is a list of T cell receptor beta chains from one sample in a study of shared clonotypes between healthy human individuals. The protocol was immunoSEQ multiplex PCR, while the TCRdb copy is restricted to in-frame clones and leaves out a portion. The sample has fewer than 700,000 clones, about 95% seen once. The sequenced sample was naive CD8+ T cells sorted from blood. Receptor source: a woman in her thirties in good health. Both conserved end residues are trimmed from each CDR3. Clone size appears in some rows only: once, few, many, or a class for an expanded clone.

abundance	v_gene	CDR3aa
NA	TRBV28	ASSPLSSYEQY
NA	TRBV18	ASSPGHSGGLYEQY
NA	TRBV5-4	ASSLAKSRVTEAF
NA	TRBV5-6	ASSPTGKETQY
NA	TRBV9	ASSASGSSSYEQY
NA	TRBV11-2	ASSLELGGTLYEQY
once	TRBV6-1	ASSEAFWGGSGQY
NA	TRBV11-3	ASSLGAVGYEQY
once	TRBV19	ASSINAGGYEQY
NA	TRBV28	ASSHPGGTYNEQF
NA	TRBV15	ATSREGAYEQY
NA	TRBV28	ASSSGRAYGYT
NA	TRBV2	ASSVSYEQY
once	TRBV5-6	ASSLGQPNTGELF
NA	TRBV5-6	ASSPKGTSGGTNTGELF
NA	TRBV7-2	ASSLAQGWGTDTQY